Following are 27 T cell receptor beta chains from one sample sequenced in a study of T-cell reconstitution after alpha-beta-depleted transplantation in children. Construction of the TCRbeta library involved unique molecular identifiers. TCRdb passed the PCR reads through MiXCR, listing each CDR3 protein once. The sample has about 640,000 distinct CDR3 sequences; approximately 17% are singletons. The source was PBMCs from the stem cell graft donor, collected from the stem cell graft. Every receptor here comes from a human donor who donated a stem cell graft to a child with acute myeloid leukemia.

The rearrangement joins TRBV5-1 to TRBJ1-1; 7 nucleotides agree with TRBD1. V gave up 0 bases and J gave up 7 bases; unmatched junction bases: 6. In germline, CDR1 is SGHRS, CDR2 YFSETQ. The CDR3 loop spans 14 amino acids. The CDR3 protein is CASSLVQGVGEAFF. The CDR3 DNA follows: TGCGCCAGCAGCTTGGTCCAGGGGGTCGGTGAAGCTTTCTTT.

V is TRBV7-9 and J is TRBJ1-1, with D possibly TRBD1 on 6 matching bases. This CDR3 contains 14 residues. In germline, CDR1 is SEHNR, CDR2 FQNEAQ (reference sequence). Trimming removed 9 bases at V and 6 bases at J, with 20 bases between. This chain's CDR3 is CASVTGTKGAEAFF. In DNA, the CDR3 is TGTGCCAGTGTGACCGGGACCAAGGGGGCTGAAGCTTTCTTT. The whole variable domain, remainder taken from reference TRBV7-9 and TRBJ1-1, is DTGVSQNPRHKITKRGQNVTFRCDPISEHNRLYWYRQTLGQGPEFLTYFQNEAQLEKSRLLSDRFSAERPKGSFSTLEIQRTEQGDSAMYLCASVTGTKGAEAFFGQGTRLTVV.

CDR3 protein: CATRDSRTTGEQYF. The CDR3 bases are TGTGCCACCAGGGACAGTAGAACTACCGGCGAGCAGTACTTC. The genes are TRBV12-3 or TRBV12-4 and TRBJ2-7; 7 nucleotides match TRBD1. V shed 10 bases, J shed 6 bases, and the junction held 15 bases outside the gene matches. The CDR3 consists of 14 residues.

This clonotype was recorded many times. The chain uses TRBV20-1 and TRBJ1-4; 9 bases are a match to TRBD1. This CDR3 comprises 18 residues. Germline CDR1 is DFQATT and CDR2 is SNEGSKA (reference sequence). V trimming: 5 bases; J trimming: 3 bases; junction bases outside the gene matches: 16. In nucleotides, the CDR3 is TGCAGTGCTGTAACCGGGACAGGGTTATTTGCAGCTAATGAAAAACTGTTTTTT. Translating gives CSAVTGTGLFAANEKLFF.

This clonotype showed up many times. V is TRBV12-3 or TRBV12-4 and J is TRBJ2-3; D remains ambiguous. The CDR3 loop spans 12 amino acids. The V end was cut by 4 bases, the J end by 1 base, with 3 bases between. CDR3 in DNA: TGTGCCAGCAGTTCCGGCACAGATACGCAGTATTTT. Residues: CASSSGTDTQYF.

V usage is TRBV20-1 and J usage is TRBJ1-5, with 8 bases fitting TRBD1. The V gene's germline CDR1 is DFQATT and CDR2 SNEGSKA (reference sequence). The length of the CDR3 is 15 residues. V dropped 2 bases and J dropped 0; count of bases not matched to a gene: 3. The DNA for the CDR3 is TGCAGTGCTAGAACAGGGGGGTATAGCAATCAGCCCCAGCATTTT. Translated, it gives CSARTGGYSNQPQHF.

This chain joins TRBV25-1 and TRBJ2-3; 8 bases match TRBD1. The length of the CDR3 is 13 residues. Germline lookup yields CDR1 MGHDK and CDR2 SYGVNS. V was pared by 8 bases and J by 5 bases, with 6 bases of the junction left unmatched. Here the CDR3 reads CASLIGTGDTQYF. Written as DNA, the CDR3 is TGTGCCAGCCTAATCGGGACAGGAGATACGCAGTATTTT.

The J gene is TRBJ2-5, the V gene TRBV20-1; 10 bases are a match to TRBD1. Trimming removed 6 bases from V and 3 bases from J; junction bases left unmatched: 13. This CDR3 has 16 residues. Germline loops: CDR1 DFQATT, CDR2 SNEGSKA (reference sequence). Here the CDR3 DNA reads TGCAGTGCCGCGGCTCCGGGACAGGGGTTCGAAGAGACCCAGTACTTC. This encodes CSAAAPGQGFEETQYF.

This clonotype appeared many times. This rearrangement joins TRBV29-1 to TRBJ1-4; D may be TRBD1 (5 bases). CDR3 length: 11 amino acids. The V end lost 3 bases, the J end lost 14 bases, and 13 bases lay between the germline ends. From germline, CDR1 is SQVTM and CDR2 ANQGSEA. The CDR3 bases are TGCAGCGTTGATCTGGCAGGGAGTCTGTTTTTT. Translated: CSVDLAGSLFF.

This clonotype was detected a few times. V and J are TRBV7-2 and TRBJ2-3, with unresolved D. V was pared by 5 bases and J by 6 bases, with 18 bases between. CDR1 and CDR2 from the germline V gene are SGHTA and FQGNSA. This CDR3 is 15 amino acids long. CDR3 region: CASSPSPGRRDTQYF. The CDR3 DNA reads as TGTGCCAGCAGCCCTAGTCCTGGCCGCCGGGATACGCAGTATTTT.

V is TRBV11-2 and J is TRBJ2-7; tentative D call: TRBD1 (6 bases). Trimming took off 7 bases at V and 2 bases at J, with 21 bases between the two ends. Germline V gives CDR1 SGHAT, CDR2 FQNNGV. This CDR3 has 16 residues. The CDR3 bases are TGTGCCAGCACCAGGTCAGGGGACACGGGGACCTACGAGCAGTACTTC. Encoded protein: CASTRSGDTGTYEQYF.

This clonotype was seen more than once but under ten times. The chain employs TRBV7-9 and TRBJ1-4, with a tentative D call TRBD1 (5 bases). Germline lookup yields CDR1 SEHNR and CDR2 FQNEAQ (reference sequence). This CDR3 has 16 amino acids. Trimming left V 2 bases short and J 0 bases short, with 10 bases between. The CDR3 DNA is TGTGCCAGCAGCTTACGGGACGGATCAACTAATGAAAAACTGTTTTTT. It encodes CASSLRDGSTNEKLFF.

The chain is built from TRBV7-2 and TRBJ2-2; D is unclear. CDR1 and CDR2 from the germline V gene are SGHTA and FQGNSA. Trimming removed 6 bases from V and 4 bases from J, with 15 bases in between. CDR3 size: 15 residues. The CDR3, as DNA: TGTGCCAGCAGTCCCCGCCAGGCGCTCACCGGGGAGCTGTTTTTT. Protein: CASSPRQALTGELFF.

This clonotype was counted ten times or more. The V and J genes are TRBV20-1 and TRBJ1-2, with TRBD1 as a possible D gene (6 bases). The germline gives CDR1 DFQATT, CDR2 SNEGSKA (reference sequence). The length of the CDR3 is 13 residues. Trimming removed 7 bases at V and 6 bases at J, with 18 bases between. The CDR3 region has the DNA TGCAGTGTCCCGCCGGGGGGGGCTCATGGCTACACCTTC. Translating gives CSVPPGGAHGYTF.

This clonotype was recorded a few times. The rearrangement links TRBV4-3 to TRBJ2-6; 8 positions match TRBD1. The CDR3 has 20 amino acids. J lost 0 bases, V lost 3 bases, and 13 bases had no gene match. The V gene's germline CDR1 is LGHNA and CDR2 YSLEER. As DNA, the CDR3 is TGCGCCAGCAGCCATCCTTCATCTCCGACAGGGGACTCTGGGGCCAACGTCCTGACTTTC. Translating gives CASSHPSSPTGDSGANVLTF.

V usage is TRBV3-1 and J usage is TRBJ1-1, with D unresolved. This CDR3 region has 13 residues. Germline assignment: CDR1 LGHDT and CDR2 YNNKEL (reference sequence). V lost 10 bases to trimming and J lost 0 bases, with 12 bases between them. The CDR3 DNA reads TGTGCCAAACGGAGCAGCTTGAACACTGAAGCTTTCTTT. Its protein product is CAKRSSLNTEAFF.

This clonotype was counted at least ten times. This chain joins TRBV10-3 and TRBJ2-7, with D perhaps TRBD1 (5 bases). Trimming pared 3 bases from V and 3 bases from J, leaving 12 bases between. Germline CDR1 reads ENHRY; CDR2 reads SYGVKD. The CDR3 is 14 amino acids. This CDR3 is CAISDDSNLYEQYV. CDR3 DNA: TGTGCCATCAGTGACGACAGCAACCTCTACGAGCAGTACGTC.

This clonotype has ten or more counts. This sequence joins TRBV20-1 and TRBJ2-1, with 8 positions matching TRBD2. Trimming took 0 bases from V and 0 from J; bases not matched to a gene: 10. Germline V lookup: CDR1 DFQATT, CDR2 SNEGSKA (reference sequence). The CDR3 has 18 residues. The CDR3 loop reads CSARDQERRGVSYNEQFF. For the CDR3, the DNA is TGCAGTGCTAGAGATCAGGAGAGGCGGGGGGTCTCCTACAATGAGCAGTTCTTC.

At least ten counts were recorded for this clonotype. This rearrangement joins TRBV6-6 to TRBJ2-7; unclear D gene. Germline V lookup: CDR1 MNHNY, CDR2 SVGAGI (reference sequence). Deletions cut 6 bases from V and 1 base from J, with 10 bases between. This CDR3 comprises 13 residues. The CDR3, as DNA: TGTGCCAGCAGCCTTGACACATCCTACGAGCAGTACGTC. Translating gives CASSLDTSYEQYV.

The V gene is TRBV6-2 or TRBV6-3, the J gene TRBJ2-7, with D perhaps TRBD1 (5 bases). Germline V gene sequence: CDR1 MNHEY, CDR2 SVGEGT. The ends were cut back, 2 bases at V and 3 bases at J, with 8 bases in the middle. The CDR3 sequence is 13 residues long. CDR3: CASSYNRIYEQYF. In DNA, the CDR3 is TGTGCCAGCAGTTACAACAGGATCTACGAGCAGTACTTC.

This clonotype was recorded at least ten times. The chain uses TRBV12-3 or TRBV12-4 and TRBJ2-3, with D uncertain. This CDR3 is 16 amino acids long. Trimming removed 4 bases at V and 2 bases at J, with 16 bases between. As DNA, the CDR3 is TGTGCCAGCAGTTCCTCAGACTCCTTTTCCACAGATACGCAGTATTTT. It encodes CASSSSDSFSTDTQYF.

Ten or more counts support this clonotype. V is TRBV5-1 and J is TRBJ2-2; D call uncertain. CDR3 length: 15 amino acids. V shed 10 bases and J shed 5 bases, with 21 bases lying between them. Looked up from germline, CDR1 is SGHRS and CDR2 is YFSETQ. The CDR3, as DNA: TGCGCCCAAGTTACTGGCCAGAAGAGGACCGGGGAGCTGTTTTTT. Translation gives CAQVTGQKRTGELFF.

At least ten counts were recorded for this clonotype. The CDR3, as DNA: TGCAGCGTTGCTAACGGGAGAATCTTAGGCCAAGAGACCCAGTACTTC. This encodes CSVANGRILGQETQYF. This chain uses TRBV29-1 with TRBJ2-5; D perhaps matches TRBD2 (6 bases). This CDR3 region has 16 residues. Germline V gene data show CDR1 as SQVTM and CDR2 as ANQGSEA. V was cut by 4 bases and J by 1 base, with 19 bases left in between.

This clonotype was seen at least ten times. The chain is built from TRBV20-1 and TRBJ1-2; possible D gene TRBD1, 6 bases. Germline lookup yields CDR1 DFQATT and CDR2 SNEGSKA (reference sequence). Trimming removed 3 bases from V and 4 bases from J, with 9 bases in between. The CDR3 covers 12 residues. The CDR3 DNA reads as TGCAGTGCTAGTGCAGGGGTCTATGGCTACACCTTC. Translated, it gives CSASAGVYGYTF.

The genes are TRBV29-1 and TRBJ2-1; perhaps TRBD2 as D (6 bases). Germline V gene data show CDR1 as SQVTM and CDR2 as ANQGSEA. The CDR3 covers 14 residues. Trimming took off 6 bases at V and 5 bases at J, with 17 bases between the two ends. The CDR3 DNA reads TGCAGCGTCGGAGGGCGGAGGGGAGACAATGAGCAGTTCTTC. Translating gives CSVGGRRGDNEQFF.

The V call is TRBV27, the J call TRBJ1-4, with D maybe TRBD1 (5 bases). The length of the CDR3 is 15 residues. Per germline, CDR1 MNHEY and CDR2 SMNVEV (reference sequence). Trimming took off 0 bases at V and 4 bases at J, with 9 bases between the two ends. The CDR3 DNA is TGTGCCAGCAGTTTATCCCGGGGGATTAATGAAAAACTGTTTTTT. Translated, it gives CASSLSRGINEKLFF.

The sample holds many counts of this clonotype. CDR3 loop: CSARGEAGHSYEQYF. The CDR3 nucleotides are TGCAGTGCTAGGGGCGAGGCGGGGCACTCCTACGAGCAGTACTTC. The chain links TRBV20-1 to TRBJ2-7; a weak D match, TRBD2 (6 bases). This CDR3 has 15 residues. Germline CDR1 DFQATT, CDR2 SNEGSKA (reference sequence). The germline V and J ends were trimmed by 3 bases and 0 bases, with 15 bases remaining between them.